This entry lists 2 T cell receptor beta chains sequenced from one sample in a study of T cells in Graves' hyperthyroidism and ophthalmopathy. RNA transcripts gave rise to amplified TCR beta CDR3 regions. HTBI primers drove first-round RT-PCR of the TCR CDR3. TCRdb reanalysed the multiplex PCR reads using MiXCR and keeps one entry per CDR3 protein. The repertoire holds approximately 690,000 distinct CDR3 sequences, with approximately 15% as singletons. The source material was blood. The receptor source for this set is a woman aged 50 to 60 with Graves' ophthalmopathy.

This clonotype was detected only once. The chain links TRBV28 to TRBJ2-3, with TRBD1 matching over 9 bases. CDR1 and CDR2 from the germline V gene are MDHEN and SYDVKM. V lost 5 bases and J lost 1; bases outside the gene matches: 4. This CDR3 comprises 15 residues. CDR3 sequence (DNA): TGTGCCAGCAGTGGGACAGGGAGTCGCACAGATACGCAGTATTTT. Protein: CASSGTGSRTDTQYF.

This clonotype occurred many times. The chain couples TRBV5-6 to TRBJ1-2; TRBD1 matches at 10 bases. Germline V gene lookup returns CDR1 SGHDT and CDR2 YYEEEE. The CDR3 length is 14 residues. With 4 bases clipped from V and 7 bases from J, the junction kept 7 bases outside the gene matches. In nucleotides, the CDR3 is TGTGCCAGCAGCCCAGGGACAGGGGCTTTTGGCTACACCTTC. Residues: CASSPGTGAFGYTF.